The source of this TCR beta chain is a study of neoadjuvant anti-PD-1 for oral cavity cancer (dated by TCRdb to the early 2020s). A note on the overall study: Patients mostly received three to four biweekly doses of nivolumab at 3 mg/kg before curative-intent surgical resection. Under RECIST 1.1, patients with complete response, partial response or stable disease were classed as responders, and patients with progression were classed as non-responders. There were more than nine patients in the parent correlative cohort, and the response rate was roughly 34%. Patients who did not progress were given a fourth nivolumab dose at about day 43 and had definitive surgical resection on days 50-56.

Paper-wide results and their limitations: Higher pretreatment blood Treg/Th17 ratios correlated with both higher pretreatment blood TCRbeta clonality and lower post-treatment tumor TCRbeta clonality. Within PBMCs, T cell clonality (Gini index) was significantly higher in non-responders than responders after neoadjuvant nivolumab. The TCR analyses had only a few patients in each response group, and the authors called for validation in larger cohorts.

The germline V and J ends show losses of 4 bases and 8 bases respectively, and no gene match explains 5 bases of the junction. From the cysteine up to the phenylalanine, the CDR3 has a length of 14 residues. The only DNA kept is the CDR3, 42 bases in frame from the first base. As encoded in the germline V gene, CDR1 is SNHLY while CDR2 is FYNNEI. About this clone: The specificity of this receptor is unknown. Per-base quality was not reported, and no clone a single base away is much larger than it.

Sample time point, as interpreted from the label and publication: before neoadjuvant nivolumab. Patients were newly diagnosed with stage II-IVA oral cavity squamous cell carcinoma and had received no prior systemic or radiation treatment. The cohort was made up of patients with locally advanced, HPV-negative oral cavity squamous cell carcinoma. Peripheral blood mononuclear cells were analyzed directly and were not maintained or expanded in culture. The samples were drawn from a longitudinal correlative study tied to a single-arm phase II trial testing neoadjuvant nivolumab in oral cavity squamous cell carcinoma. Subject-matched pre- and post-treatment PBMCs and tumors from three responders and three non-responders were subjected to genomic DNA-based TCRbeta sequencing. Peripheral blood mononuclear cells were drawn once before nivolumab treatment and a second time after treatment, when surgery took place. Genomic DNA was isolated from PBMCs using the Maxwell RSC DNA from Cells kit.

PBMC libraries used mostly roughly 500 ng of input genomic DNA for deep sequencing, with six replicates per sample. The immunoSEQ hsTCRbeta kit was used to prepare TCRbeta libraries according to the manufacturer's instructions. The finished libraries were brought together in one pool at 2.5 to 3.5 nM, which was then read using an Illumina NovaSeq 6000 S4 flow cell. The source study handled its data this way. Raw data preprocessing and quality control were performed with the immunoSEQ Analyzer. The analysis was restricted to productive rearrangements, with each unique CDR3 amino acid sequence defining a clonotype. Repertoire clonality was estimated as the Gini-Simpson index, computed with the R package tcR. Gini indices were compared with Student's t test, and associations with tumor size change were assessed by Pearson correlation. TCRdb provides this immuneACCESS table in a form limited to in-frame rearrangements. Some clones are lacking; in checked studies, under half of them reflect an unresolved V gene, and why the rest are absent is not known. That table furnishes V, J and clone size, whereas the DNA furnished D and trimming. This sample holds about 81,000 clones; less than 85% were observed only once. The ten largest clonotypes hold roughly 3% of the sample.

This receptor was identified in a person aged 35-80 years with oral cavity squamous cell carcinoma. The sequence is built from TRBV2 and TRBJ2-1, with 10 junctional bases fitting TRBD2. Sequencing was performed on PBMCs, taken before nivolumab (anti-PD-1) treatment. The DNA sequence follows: TGTGCCAGCAGTGTCCTAGCGGGAGTGGATGAGCAGTTCTTC. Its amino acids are CASSVLAGVDEQFF.